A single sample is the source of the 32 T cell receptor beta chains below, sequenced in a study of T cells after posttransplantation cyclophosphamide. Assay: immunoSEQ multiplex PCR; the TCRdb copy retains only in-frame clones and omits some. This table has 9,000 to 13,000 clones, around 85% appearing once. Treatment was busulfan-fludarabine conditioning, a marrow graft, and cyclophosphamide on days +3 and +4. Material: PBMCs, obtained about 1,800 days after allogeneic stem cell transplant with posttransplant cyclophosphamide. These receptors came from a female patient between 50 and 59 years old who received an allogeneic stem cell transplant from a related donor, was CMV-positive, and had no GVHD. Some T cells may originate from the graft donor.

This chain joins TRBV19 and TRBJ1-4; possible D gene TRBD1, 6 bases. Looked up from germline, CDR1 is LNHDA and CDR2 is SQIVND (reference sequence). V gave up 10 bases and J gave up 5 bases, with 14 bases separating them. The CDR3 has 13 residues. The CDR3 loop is CATQGAFNEKLFF. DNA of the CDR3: TGTGCCACACAGGGCGCCTTCAATGAAAAACTGTTTTTT.

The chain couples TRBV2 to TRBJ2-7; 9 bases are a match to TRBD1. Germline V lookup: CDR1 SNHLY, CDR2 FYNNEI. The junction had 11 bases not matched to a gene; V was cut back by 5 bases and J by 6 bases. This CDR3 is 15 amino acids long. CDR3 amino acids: CASSSRQGEVGEQYF. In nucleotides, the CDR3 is TGTGCCAGCAGTTCCCGACAGGGGGAAGTCGGCGAGCAGTACTTC. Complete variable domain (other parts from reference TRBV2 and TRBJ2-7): EPEVTQTPSHQVTQMGQEVILRCVPISNHLYFYWYRQILGQKVEFLVSFYNNEISEKSEIFDDQFSVERPDGSNFTLKIRSTKLEDSAMYFCASSSRQGEVGEQYFGPGTRLTVT.

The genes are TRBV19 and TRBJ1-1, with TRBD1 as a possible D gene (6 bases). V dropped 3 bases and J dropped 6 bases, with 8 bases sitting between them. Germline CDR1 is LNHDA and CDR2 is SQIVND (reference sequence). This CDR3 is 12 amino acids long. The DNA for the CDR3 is TGTGCCAGTAGTATGAGGGGGTCTGAAGCTTTCTTT. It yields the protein CASSMRGSEAFF.

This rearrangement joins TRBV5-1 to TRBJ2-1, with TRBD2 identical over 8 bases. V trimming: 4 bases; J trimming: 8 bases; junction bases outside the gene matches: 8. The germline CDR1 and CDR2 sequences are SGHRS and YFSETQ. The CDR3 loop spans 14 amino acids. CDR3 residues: CASSLGTSTDEQFF. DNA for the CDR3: TGCGCCAGCAGCCTGGGGACTAGTACCGATGAGCAGTTCTTC. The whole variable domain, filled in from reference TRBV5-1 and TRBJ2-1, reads KAGVTQTPRYLIKTRGQQVTLSCSPISGHRSVSWYQQTPGQGLQFLFEYFSETQRNKGNFPGRFSGRQFSNSRSEMNVSTLELGDSALYLCASSLGTSTDEQFFGPGTRLTVL.

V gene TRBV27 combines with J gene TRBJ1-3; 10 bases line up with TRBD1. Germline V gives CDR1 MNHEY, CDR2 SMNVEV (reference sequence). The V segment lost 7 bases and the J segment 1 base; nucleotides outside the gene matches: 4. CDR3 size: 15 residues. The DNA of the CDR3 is TGTGCCAGCACCCCGGGACAGGGGTCTGGAAACACCATATATTTT. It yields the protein CASTPGQGSGNTIYF.

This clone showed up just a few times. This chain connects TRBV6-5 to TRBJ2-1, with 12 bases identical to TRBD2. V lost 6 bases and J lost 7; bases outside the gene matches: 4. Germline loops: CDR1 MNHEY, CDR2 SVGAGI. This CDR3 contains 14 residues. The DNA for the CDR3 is TGTGCCAGCAGAGGACTAGCGGGATGGAATGAGCAGTTCTTC. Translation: CASRGLAGWNEQFF.

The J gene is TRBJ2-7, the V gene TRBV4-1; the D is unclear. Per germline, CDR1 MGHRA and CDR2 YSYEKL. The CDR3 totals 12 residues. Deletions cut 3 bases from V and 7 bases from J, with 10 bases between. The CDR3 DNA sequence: TGCGCCAGCAGCCACCCAGTTTCGGAGCAGTACTTC. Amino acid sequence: CASSHPVSEQYF.

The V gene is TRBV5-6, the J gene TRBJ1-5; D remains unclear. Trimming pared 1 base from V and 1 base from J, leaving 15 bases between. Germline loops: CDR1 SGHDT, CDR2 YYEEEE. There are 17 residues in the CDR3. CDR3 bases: TGTGCCAGCAGCTTGACGAGGGAGTGGGGAAGCAATCAGCCCCAGCATTTT. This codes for CASSLTREWGSNQPQHF.

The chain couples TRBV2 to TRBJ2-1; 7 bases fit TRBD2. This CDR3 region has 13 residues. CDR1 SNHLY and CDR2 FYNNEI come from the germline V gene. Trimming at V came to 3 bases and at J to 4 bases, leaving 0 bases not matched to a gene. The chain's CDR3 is CASSDGGYNEQFF. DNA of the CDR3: TGTGCCAGCAGTGACGGGGGGTACAATGAGCAGTTCTTC.

This CDR3 reads CASRTPGWGGQYF. The DNA of the CDR3 is TGTGCCAGCAGGACTCCTGGTTGGGGAGGCCAGTACTTC. This chain uses TRBV28 with TRBJ2-5; D might be TRBD2 (6 bases). V was shortened by 6 bases and J by 10 bases, with 18 bases between the two germline ends. This CDR3 has 13 amino acids. CDR1 MDHEN and CDR2 SYDVKM come from the germline V gene.

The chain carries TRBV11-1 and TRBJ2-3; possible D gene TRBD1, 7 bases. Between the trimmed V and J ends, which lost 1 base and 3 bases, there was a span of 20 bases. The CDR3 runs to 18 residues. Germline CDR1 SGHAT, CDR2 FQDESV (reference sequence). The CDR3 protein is CASSLELTVGGQTDTQYF. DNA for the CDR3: TGTGCCAGCAGCTTAGAACTCACGGTGGGGGGACAGACAGATACGCAGTATTTT.

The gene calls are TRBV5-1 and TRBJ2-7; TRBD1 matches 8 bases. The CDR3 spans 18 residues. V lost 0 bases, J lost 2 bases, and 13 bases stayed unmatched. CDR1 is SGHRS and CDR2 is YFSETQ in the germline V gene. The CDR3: CASSLDLTGDFVTYEQYF. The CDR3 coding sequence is TGCGCCAGCAGCTTGGATTTGACAGGGGATTTCGTCACCTACGAGCAGTACTTC. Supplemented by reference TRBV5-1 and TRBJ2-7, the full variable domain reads KAGVTQTPRYLIKTRGQQVTLSCSPISGHRSVSWYQQTPGQGLQFLFEYFSETQRNKGNFPGRFSGRQFSNSRSEMNVSTLELGDSALYLCASSLDLTGDFVTYEQYFGPGTRLTVT.

The CDR3 DNA reads as TGTGCCAGCAGTGAACCTCCTGACAGTTGGGAGACCCAGTACTTC. It yields the protein CASSEPPDSWETQYF. The V and J genes are TRBV2 and TRBJ2-5, with a weak D call TRBD1 (5 bases). Germline CDR1 is SNHLY and CDR2 is FYNNEI. This CDR3 region has 15 residues. V was clipped by 2 bases and J by 5 bases, with 15 bases between them.

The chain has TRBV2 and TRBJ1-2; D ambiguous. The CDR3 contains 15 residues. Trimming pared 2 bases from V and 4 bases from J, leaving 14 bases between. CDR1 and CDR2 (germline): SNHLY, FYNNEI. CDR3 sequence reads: CASSESGSRSYGYTF. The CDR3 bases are TGTGCCAGCAGTGAATCGGGGAGCAGATCCTATGGCTACACCTTC.

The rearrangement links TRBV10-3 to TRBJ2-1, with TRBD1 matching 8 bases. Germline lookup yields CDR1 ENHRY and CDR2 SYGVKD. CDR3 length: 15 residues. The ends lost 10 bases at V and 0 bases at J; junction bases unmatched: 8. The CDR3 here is CATSGQVSSYNEQFF. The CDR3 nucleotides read TGTGCCACCTCGGGACAGGTAAGCTCCTACAATGAGCAGTTCTTC.

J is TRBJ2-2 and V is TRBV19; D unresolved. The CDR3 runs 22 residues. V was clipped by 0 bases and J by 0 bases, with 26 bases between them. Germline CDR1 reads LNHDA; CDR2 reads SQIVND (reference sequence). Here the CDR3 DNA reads TGTGCCAGTAGTATAGATACTTTTGCCCCACCTTTTGTTGATCCGAACACCGGGGAGCTGTTTTTT. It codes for CASSIDTFAPPFVDPNTGELFF.

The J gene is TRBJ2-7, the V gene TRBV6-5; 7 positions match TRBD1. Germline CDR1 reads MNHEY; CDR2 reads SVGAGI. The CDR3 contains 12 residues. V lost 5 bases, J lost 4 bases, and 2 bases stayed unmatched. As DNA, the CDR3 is TGTGCCAGCAGTCGGACAGGATACGAGCAGTACTTC. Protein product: CASSRTGYEQYF.

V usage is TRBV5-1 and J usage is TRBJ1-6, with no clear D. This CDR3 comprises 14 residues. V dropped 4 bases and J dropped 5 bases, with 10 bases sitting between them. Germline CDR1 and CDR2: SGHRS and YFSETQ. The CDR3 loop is CASSAFSDNSPLHF. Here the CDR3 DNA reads TGCGCCAGCAGCGCATTCAGTGATAATTCACCCCTCCACTTT.

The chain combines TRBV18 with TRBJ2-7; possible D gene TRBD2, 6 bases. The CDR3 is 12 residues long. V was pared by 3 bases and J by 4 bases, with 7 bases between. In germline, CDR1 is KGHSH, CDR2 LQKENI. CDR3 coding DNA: TGTGCCAGCTCACCGCGGGGTTACGAGCAGTACTTC. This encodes CASSPRGYEQYF.

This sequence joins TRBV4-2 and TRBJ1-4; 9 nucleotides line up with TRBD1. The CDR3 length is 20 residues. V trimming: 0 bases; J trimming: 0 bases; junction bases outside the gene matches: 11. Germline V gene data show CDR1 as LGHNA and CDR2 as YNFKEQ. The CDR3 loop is CASSQDALSTGGATNEKLFF. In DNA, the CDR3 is TGTGCCAGCAGCCAAGACGCCCTCAGCACAGGGGGCGCAACTAATGAAAAACTGTTTTTT.

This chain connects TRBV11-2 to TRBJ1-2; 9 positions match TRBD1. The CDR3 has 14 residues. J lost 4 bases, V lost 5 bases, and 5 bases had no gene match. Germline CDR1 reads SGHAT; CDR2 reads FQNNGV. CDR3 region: CASSPGQGRYGYTF. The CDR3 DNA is TGTGCCAGCAGCCCTGGACAGGGGCGCTATGGCTACACCTTC.

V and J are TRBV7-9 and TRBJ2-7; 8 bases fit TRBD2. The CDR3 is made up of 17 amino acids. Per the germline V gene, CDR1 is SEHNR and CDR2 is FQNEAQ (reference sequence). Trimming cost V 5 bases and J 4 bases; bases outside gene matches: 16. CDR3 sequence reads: CASSTSRGGLKKYEQYF. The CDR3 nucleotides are TGTGCCAGCAGCACCTCCCGGGGGGGACTGAAAAAATACGAGCAGTACTTC.

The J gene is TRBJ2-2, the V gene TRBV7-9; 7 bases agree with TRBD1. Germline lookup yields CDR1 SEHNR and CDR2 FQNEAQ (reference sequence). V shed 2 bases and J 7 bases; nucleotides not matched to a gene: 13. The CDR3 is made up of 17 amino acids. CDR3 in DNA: TGTGCCAGCAGCTTAAATGACAGGGTTTGGTTTTACGGGGAGCTGTTTTTT. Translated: CASSLNDRVWFYGELFF.

CDR3 in amino acids: CASSFSSSAAYEQYF. CDR3 coding DNA: TGTGCCAGCAGCTTCTCGTCTAGTGCAGCCTACGAGCAGTACTTC. The chain carries TRBV11-3 and TRBJ2-7; no clear D. V lost 3 bases, J lost 2 bases, and 14 bases lay in between. Germline assignment: CDR1 SGHNT and CDR2 YENEEA. The CDR3 is 15 residues long.

Here the CDR3 DNA reads TGTGCCAGTAGTGGGACAGGGGGATGGAATCAGCCCCAGCATTTT. It specifies CASSGTGGWNQPQHF. This chain connects TRBV19 to TRBJ1-5; 11 bases line up with TRBD1. The V and J ends lost 5 bases and 4 bases, in that order; junction bases with no gene match: 4. The V gene's germline CDR1 is LNHDA and CDR2 SQIVND (reference sequence). The CDR3 sequence is 15 residues long.

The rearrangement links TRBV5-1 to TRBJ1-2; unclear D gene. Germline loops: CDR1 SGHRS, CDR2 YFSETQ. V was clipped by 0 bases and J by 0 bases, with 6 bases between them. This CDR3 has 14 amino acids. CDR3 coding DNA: TGCGCCAGCAGCTTGGACAGCCCTAACTATGGCTACACCTTC. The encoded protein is CASSLDSPNYGYTF.

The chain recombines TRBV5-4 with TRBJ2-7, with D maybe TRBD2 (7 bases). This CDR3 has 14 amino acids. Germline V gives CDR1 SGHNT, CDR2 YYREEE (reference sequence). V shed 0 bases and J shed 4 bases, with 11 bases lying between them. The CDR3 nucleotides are TGTGCCAGCAGCTTGGGCGGGGGCTTGTACGAGCAGTACTTC. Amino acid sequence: CASSLGGGLYEQYF.

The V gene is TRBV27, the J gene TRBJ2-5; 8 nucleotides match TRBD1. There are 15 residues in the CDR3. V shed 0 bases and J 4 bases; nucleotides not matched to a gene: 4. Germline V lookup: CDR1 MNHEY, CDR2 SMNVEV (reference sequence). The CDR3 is CASSLSRQGAETQYF. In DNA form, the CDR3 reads TGTGCCAGCAGTTTATCGCGGCAGGGGGCAGAGACCCAGTACTTC.

CDR3 loop: CASSQGPIAGGPSEQFF. In DNA, the CDR3 is TGTGCCAGCAGCCAAGGACCGATAGCGGGAGGGCCTAGTGAGCAGTTCTTC. The V call is TRBV14, the J call TRBJ2-1; TRBD2 matches 11 bases. The V gene's germline CDR1 is SGHDN and CDR2 FVKESK. This CDR3 has 17 residues. With 1 base clipped from V and 9 bases from J, the junction kept 11 bases outside the gene matches.

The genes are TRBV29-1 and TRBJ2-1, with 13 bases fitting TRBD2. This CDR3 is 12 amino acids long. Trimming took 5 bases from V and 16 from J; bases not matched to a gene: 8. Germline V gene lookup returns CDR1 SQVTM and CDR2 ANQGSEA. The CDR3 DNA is TGCAGCGTTTCCCCTCGGACTAGCGGGAGTTTCTTC. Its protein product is CSVSPRTSGSFF.

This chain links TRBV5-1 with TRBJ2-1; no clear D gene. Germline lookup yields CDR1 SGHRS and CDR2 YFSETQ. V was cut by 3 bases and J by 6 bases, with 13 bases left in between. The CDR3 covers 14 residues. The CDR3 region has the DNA TGCGCCAGCAGCTCCCGCCGCGAGTCCAATGAGCAGTTCTTC. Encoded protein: CASSSRRESNEQFF.

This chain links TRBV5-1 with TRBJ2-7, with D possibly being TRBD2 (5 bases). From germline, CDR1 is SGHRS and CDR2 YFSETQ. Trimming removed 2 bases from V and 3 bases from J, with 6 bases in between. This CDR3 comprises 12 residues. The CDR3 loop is CASSLGLYEQYF. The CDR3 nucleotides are TGCGCCAGCAGCTTAGGACTCTACGAGCAGTACTTC.